This T cell receptor (beta chain) was documented in a study of long-term antiretroviral therapy in people with HIV. With survey level as its setting, the immunoSEQ assay was v3.0. The protocol was immunoSEQ multiplex PCR, while the TCRdb copy is restricted to in-frame clones and leaves out a portion. The table shows 30,000 to 35,000 clones, with around four fifths occurring only once. Study observations and caveats: Absence of data on ART adherence, viral resistance or therapy changes was noted. At every time point, clones expanded before ART dominated the repertoire. Repertoires in HIV (unlike those of controls) had narrower CDR3 length ranges.

CDR1 and CDR2 (germline): SGDLS, YYNGEE. The CDR3 is 13 residues long. V shed 0 bases and J shed 6 bases, with 9 bases lying between them. Samples held roughly 0.95-10 million cryopreserved PBMC before DNA extraction. A word on this clone: Its antigen is unknown.

The V and J genes are TRBV9 and TRBJ1-2, with D perhaps matching TRBD1 (5 bases). This receptor was identified in a man aged 18-30 years with HIV. The sequencing here drew on unsorted PBMCs, taken 0.4 years before starting antiretroviral therapy. The CDR3 region has the DNA TGTGCCAGCAGCGTAGGTCAGGGCCATGGCTACACCTTC. Residues: CASSVGQGHGYTF.